What follows are 26 T cell receptor beta chains derived from one specimen sequenced in a study of shared clonotypes between healthy human individuals. Sequenced by immunoSEQ multiplex PCR; TCRdb stores in-frame clones only, minus some. Among 500,000 to 650,000 clones listed, roughly 72% were seen once. Material for sequencing was PBMCs. These receptors all come from a woman between 35 and 50 years old in good health. Some clones in this sample may be carry-over from other donors' samples.

This rearrangement joins TRBV30 to TRBJ1-2; TRBD1 agrees at 8 bases. The CDR3 spans 14 residues. The trim removed 5 bases at V and 5 bases at J, leaving 10 bases unmatched. Germline V gene data show CDR1 as GTSNPN and CDR2 as SVGIG (reference sequence). CDR3 residues: CAWFDRGLNYGYTF. The CDR3 nucleotides read TGTGCCTGGTTTGACAGGGGCTTAAATTATGGCTACACCTTC. The full variable domain, its missing parts supplied by reference TRBV30 and TRBJ1-2, is SQTIHQWPATLVQPVGSPLSLECTVEGTSNPNLYWYRQAAGRGLQLLFYSVGIGQISSEVPQNLSASRPQDRQFILSSKKLLLSDSGFYLCAWFDRGLNYGYTFGSGTRLTVV.

Comment on this clone: A much larger clone differs from this one at a single base, so this may be a read error. This chain uses TRBV11-2 with TRBJ1-2; 7 bases are a match to TRBD1. Germline CDR1 and CDR2: SGHAT and FQNNGV. V trimming: 5 bases; J trimming: 2 bases; junction bases outside the gene matches: 2. The CDR3 extends over 13 amino acids. The CDR3 region is CASSLDRNYGYTF. DNA for the CDR3: TGTGCCAGCAGCCTGGACAGGAACTATGGCTACACCTTC.

The genes are TRBV11-3 and TRBJ2-3; D gene unclear. Looked up from germline, CDR1 is SGHNT and CDR2 is YENEEA. Trimming pared 2 bases from V and 5 bases from J, leaving 8 bases between. CDR3 size: 13 residues. The CDR3 sequence is CASSLRTGDTQYF. DNA of the CDR3: TGTGCCAGCAGCTTAAGGACGGGAGATACGCAGTATTTT.

This chain uses TRBV15 with TRBJ1-5; no definite D call. The CDR3 covers 15 residues. V lost 3 bases to trimming and J lost 3 bases, with 12 bases between them. Germline V gene sequence: CDR1 LNHNV, CDR2 YYDKDF (reference sequence). CDR3 sequence (DNA): TGTGCCACCAGCAGCCCGCACAGCTCCAATCAGCCCCAGCATTTT. Its protein is CATSSPHSSNQPQHF.

This chain connects TRBV5-1 to TRBJ1-4; possible D gene TRBD1, 6 bases. Trimming cost V 4 bases and J 8 bases, with 21 bases left between them. In germline, CDR1 is SGHRS, CDR2 YFSETQ. The CDR3 spans 16 residues. Written as DNA, the CDR3 is TGCGCCAGCAGCCAGAGGTTGGCAGGGGTAGGCGAAAAACTGTTTTTT. Protein: CASSQRLAGVGEKLFF.

As for this clone: This may come from a read error, since a much larger clone is one base off. This chain connects TRBV30 to TRBJ1-2; D not certain. V was pared by 1 base and J by 2 bases, with 14 bases between. Germline V gene sequence: CDR1 GTSNPN, CDR2 SVGIG (reference sequence). This CDR3 region has 15 residues. CDR3 sequence (DNA): TGTGCCTGGAGTGAGGCCAGGAACAAGAACTATGGCTACACCTTC. It codes for CAWSEARNKNYGYTF. The full variable domain, rest sourced from reference TRBV30 and TRBJ1-2, is SQTIHQWPATLVQPVGSPLSLECTVEGTSNPNLYWYRQAAGRGLQLLFYSVGIGQISSEVPQNLSASRPQDRQFILSSKKLLLSDSGFYLCAWSEARNKNYGYTFGSGTRLTVV.

The V gene is TRBV2, the J gene TRBJ2-7; D gene unclear. CDR3 length: 15 residues. The V end lost 2 bases, the J end lost 0 bases, and 11 bases lay between the germline ends. CDR1 and CDR2 (germline): SNHLY, FYNNEI. DNA of the CDR3: TGTGCCAGCAGTGAAATGGCAGCGAGCTCCTACGAGCAGTACTTC. It encodes CASSEMAASSYEQYF. The full variable domain, with the rest looked up from reference TRBV2 and TRBJ2-7, is EPEVTQTPSHQVTQMGQEVILRCVPISNHLYFYWYRQILGQKVEFLVSFYNNEISEKSEIFDDQFSVERPDGSNFTLKIRSTKLEDSAMYFCASSEMAASSYEQYFGPGTRLTVT.

The chain links TRBV7-9 to TRBJ1-4, with TRBD1 identical over 8 bases. The CDR3 contains 14 residues. V was pared by 1 base and J by 7 bases, with 2 bases of the junction left unmatched. CDR1 is SEHNR and CDR2 is FQNEAQ in the germline V gene (reference sequence). For the CDR3, the DNA is TGTGCCAGCAGCTTAGGTCAGGGGGCTGAAAAACTGTTTTTT. It translates to CASSLGQGAEKLFF.

CDR3 nucleotide sequence: TGTGCCAGCAGCCCAAGGGCTAGCGGGATGGGTGAGCAGTACTTC. Its protein is CASSPRASGMGEQYF. The chain carries TRBV7-3 and TRBJ2-7; 9 bases agree with TRBD2. The CDR3 consists of 15 residues. Germline V CDR1 and CDR2: SGHTA, FQGTGA. J lost 7 bases, V lost 5 bases, and 12 bases had no gene match.

With respect to this clone: A read error may explain this, as a much larger clone is one base away. Other DNA variants within this sample encode the same CDR3. The rearrangement uses TRBV5-1 and TRBJ2-1; TRBD1 matches 7 bases. Per germline, CDR1 SGHRS and CDR2 YFSETQ. CDR3 length: 13 residues. The CDR3 DNA reads as TGCGCCAGCAGCTGGGACAGCTACAACGAGCAGTTCTTC. Amino acid sequence: CASSWDSYNEQFF. The full variable domain, in which reference TRBV5-1 and TRBJ2-1 provide the parts outside the CDR3, is KAGVTQTPRYLIKTRGQQVTLSCSPISGHRSVSWYQQTPGQGLQFLFEYFSETQRNKGNFPGRFSGRQFSNSRSEMNVSTLELGDSALYLCASSWDSYNEQFFGPGTRLTVL.

In nucleotides, the CDR3 is TGTGCCAGTAGTACCTCCCGTTACACCTACGAGCAGTACTTC. This gives the protein CASSTSRYTYEQYF. The J gene is TRBJ2-7, the V gene TRBV19; D gene uncertain. Germline CDR1 and CDR2: LNHDA and SQIVND (reference sequence). Trimming cost V 4 bases and J 2 bases, with 12 bases left between them. The CDR3 spans 14 residues. Full variable domain (remainder filled in from reference TRBV19 and TRBJ2-7): DGGITQSPKYLFRKEGQNVTLSCEQNLNHDAMYWYRQDPGQGLRLIYYSQIVNDFQKGDIAEGYSVSREKKESFPLTVTSAQKNPTAFYLCASSTSRYTYEQYFGPGTRLTVT.

The chain employs TRBV5-8 and TRBJ2-3; D possibly corresponds to TRBD1 (6 bases). Deletions cut 10 bases from V and 5 bases from J, with 20 bases between. This CDR3 contains 14 residues. Germline V lookup: CDR1 SGHTS, CDR2 YDEGEE. CDR3 protein: CADSLRGSGDTQYF. The CDR3 DNA sequence: TGTGCCGACTCCTTAAGGGGGAGCGGAGATACGCAGTATTTT.

This rearrangement joins TRBV9 to TRBJ2-1, with D perhaps matching TRBD1 (5 bases). V was shortened by 4 bases and J by 7 bases, with 15 bases between the two germline ends. CDR3 length: 14 residues. Germline V gene lookup returns CDR1 SGDLS and CDR2 YYNGEE. CDR3 in amino acids: CASSRRTQGNEQFF. In DNA form, the CDR3 reads TGTGCCAGCAGCAGACGGACCCAGGGAAATGAGCAGTTCTTC.

The rearrangement links TRBV7-6 to TRBJ2-7; 7 bases map to TRBD2. Trimming cost V 6 bases and J 4 bases; bases outside gene matches: 15. Germline CDR1 is SGHVS and CDR2 is FNYEAQ. This CDR3 is built from 16 residues. CDR3 sequence: CASRSQRGPAGYEQYF. Here the CDR3 DNA reads TGTGCCAGCAGATCCCAACGGGGACCAGCGGGGTACGAGCAGTACTTC. The full variable domain, with the rest looked up from reference TRBV7-6 and TRBJ2-7, is GAGVSQSPRYKVTKRGQDVALRCDPISGHVSLYWYRQALGQGPEFLTYFNYEAQQDKSGLPNDRFSAERPEGSISTLTIQRTEQRDSAMYRCASRSQRGPAGYEQYFGPGTRLTVT.

The CDR3: CASSFSGASSYEQYF. In DNA form, the CDR3 reads TGTGCCAGCAGCTTTAGCGGGGCAAGCTCCTACGAGCAGTACTTC. This sequence joins TRBV11-3 and TRBJ2-7; 8 bases match TRBD2. V lost 3 bases and J lost 0; bases outside the gene matches: 4. The CDR3 runs 15 residues. Per the germline V gene, CDR1 is SGHNT and CDR2 is YENEEA.

V gene TRBV5-8 combines with J gene TRBJ1-1; no firm D call. CDR1 is SGHTS, CDR2 YDEGEE, per germline. This CDR3 is built from 17 residues. V lost 3 bases, J lost 0 bases, and 18 bases lay in between. This chain's CDR3 is CASSSRRLPLLNTEAFF. The CDR3 DNA follows: TGTGCCAGCAGCTCCCGACGACTACCTCTGCTGAACACTGAAGCTTTCTTT.

V usage is TRBV30 and J usage is TRBJ2-1; D is possibly TRBD2 (6 bases). Germline-derived CDR1 and CDR2 are GTSNPN and SVGIG (reference sequence). V lost 3 bases and J lost 5, with 20 bases in between. There are 16 residues in the CDR3. The CDR3 DNA is TGTGCCTGGAGCCCCGCTAGCGCGGCCTACCACAATGAGCAGTTCTTC. It is translated as CAWSPASAAYHNEQFF.

V usage is TRBV7-2 and J usage is TRBJ2-5, with D hard to call. Germline CDR1 is SGHTA and CDR2 is FQGNSA. V shed 0 bases and J shed 1 base, with 12 bases lying between them. The CDR3 runs to 16 residues. DNA for the CDR3: TGTGCCAGCAGCTTAGCCCCCTTACAGAGCCAAGAGACCCAGTACTTC. Amino acids: CASSLAPLQSQETQYF.

Concerning this clone itself: A single base is all that separates this from a far larger clone, so a read error is likely. The sample carries other DNA sequences with the same CDR3. This rearrangement joins TRBV29-1 to TRBJ2-5, with TRBD1 matching 7 bases. The CDR3 runs 15 residues. Germline V gives CDR1 SQVTM, CDR2 ANQGSEA. The CDR3 nucleotides read TGCAGCGTTGGCCCCCATGACAGGGTTGGAGAGACCCAATACTTC. Translating gives CSVGPHDRVGETQYF. Combining the CDR3 with reference TRBV29-1 and TRBJ2-5 gives the whole variable domain SAVISQKPSRDICQRGTSLTIQCQVDSQVTMMFWYRQQPGQSLTLIATANQGSEATYESGFVIDKFPISRPNLTFSTLTVSNMSPEDSSIYLCSVGPHDRVGETQYFGPGTRLLVL.

The chain employs TRBV19 and TRBJ2-5, with D possibly being TRBD2 (5 bases). The CDR3 is 14 amino acids. Deletions cut 5 bases from V and 6 bases from J, with 16 bases between. Germline V gives CDR1 LNHDA, CDR2 SQIVND (reference sequence). The CDR3 bases are TGTGCCAGTAGTCAAAGCGGCGGCGCAAAGACCCAGTACTTC. It is translated as CASSQSGGAKTQYF.

This sequence joins TRBV6-6 and TRBJ1-3; D is unclear. V was pared by 2 bases and J by 3 bases, with 11 bases between. This CDR3 is 15 amino acids long. Germline V gene sequence: CDR1 MNHNY, CDR2 SVGAGI (reference sequence). The CDR3 region is CASSYKRTGGNTIYF. The CDR3, as DNA: TGTGCCAGCAGTTACAAGAGGACGGGTGGAAACACCATATATTTT.

This rearrangement joins TRBV2 to TRBJ2-1; D may match TRBD1 or TRBD2 (6 bases each). V shed 7 bases and J shed 6 bases, with 28 bases lying between them. Germline V gene data show CDR1 as SNHLY and CDR2 as FYNNEI. The CDR3 totals 18 residues. The CDR3 sequence: CASTYLGGSGLYINEQFF. CDR3 in DNA: TGTGCCAGCACTTATTTGGGGGGCAGCGGGCTCTATATCAATGAGCAGTTCTTC.

V and J are TRBV9 and TRBJ1-2; no definite D call. This CDR3 spans 15 amino acids. Germline V gene data show CDR1 as SGDLS and CDR2 as YYNGEE. Trimming removed 4 bases from V and 4 bases from J, with 17 bases in between. CDR3: CASSPDTSLIYGYTF. CDR3 in DNA: TGTGCCAGCAGCCCAGATACCTCACTCATCTATGGCTACACCTTC.

In the case of this clone: One junction end disagrees with the germline gene, perhaps due to a read error. This sequence joins TRBV19 and TRBJ2-3, with a weak D call TRBD1 (5 bases). The CDR3 runs 15 residues. The germline CDR1 and CDR2 sequences are LNHDA and SQIVND (reference sequence). DNA of the CDR3: TGTGCCACCTCGAGTCATCCGGATGGGGCAGATGCGCAGTATTTT. It translates to CATSSHPDGADAQYF.

This clone was detected only once. V gene TRBV29-1 combines with J gene TRBJ1-4; no clear D gene. The CDR3 consists of 11 residues. Trimming pared 7 bases from V and 4 bases from J, leaving 7 bases between. The germline V gene has CDR1 SQVTM and CDR2 ANQGSEA. CDR3 bases: TGCAGCGGCGGGAATAATGAAAAACTGTTTTTT. Amino acids: CSGGNNEKLFF.

V is TRBV10-1 and J is TRBJ2-2; D unresolved. This CDR3 comprises 13 residues. V lost 4 bases and J lost 1, with 4 bases in between. Germline V CDR1 and CDR2: WNHNN, SYGVQD (reference sequence). DNA of the CDR3: TGCGCCAGCAGTGTCGGGAACACCGGGGAGCTGTTTTTT. Its protein product is CASSVGNTGELFF.